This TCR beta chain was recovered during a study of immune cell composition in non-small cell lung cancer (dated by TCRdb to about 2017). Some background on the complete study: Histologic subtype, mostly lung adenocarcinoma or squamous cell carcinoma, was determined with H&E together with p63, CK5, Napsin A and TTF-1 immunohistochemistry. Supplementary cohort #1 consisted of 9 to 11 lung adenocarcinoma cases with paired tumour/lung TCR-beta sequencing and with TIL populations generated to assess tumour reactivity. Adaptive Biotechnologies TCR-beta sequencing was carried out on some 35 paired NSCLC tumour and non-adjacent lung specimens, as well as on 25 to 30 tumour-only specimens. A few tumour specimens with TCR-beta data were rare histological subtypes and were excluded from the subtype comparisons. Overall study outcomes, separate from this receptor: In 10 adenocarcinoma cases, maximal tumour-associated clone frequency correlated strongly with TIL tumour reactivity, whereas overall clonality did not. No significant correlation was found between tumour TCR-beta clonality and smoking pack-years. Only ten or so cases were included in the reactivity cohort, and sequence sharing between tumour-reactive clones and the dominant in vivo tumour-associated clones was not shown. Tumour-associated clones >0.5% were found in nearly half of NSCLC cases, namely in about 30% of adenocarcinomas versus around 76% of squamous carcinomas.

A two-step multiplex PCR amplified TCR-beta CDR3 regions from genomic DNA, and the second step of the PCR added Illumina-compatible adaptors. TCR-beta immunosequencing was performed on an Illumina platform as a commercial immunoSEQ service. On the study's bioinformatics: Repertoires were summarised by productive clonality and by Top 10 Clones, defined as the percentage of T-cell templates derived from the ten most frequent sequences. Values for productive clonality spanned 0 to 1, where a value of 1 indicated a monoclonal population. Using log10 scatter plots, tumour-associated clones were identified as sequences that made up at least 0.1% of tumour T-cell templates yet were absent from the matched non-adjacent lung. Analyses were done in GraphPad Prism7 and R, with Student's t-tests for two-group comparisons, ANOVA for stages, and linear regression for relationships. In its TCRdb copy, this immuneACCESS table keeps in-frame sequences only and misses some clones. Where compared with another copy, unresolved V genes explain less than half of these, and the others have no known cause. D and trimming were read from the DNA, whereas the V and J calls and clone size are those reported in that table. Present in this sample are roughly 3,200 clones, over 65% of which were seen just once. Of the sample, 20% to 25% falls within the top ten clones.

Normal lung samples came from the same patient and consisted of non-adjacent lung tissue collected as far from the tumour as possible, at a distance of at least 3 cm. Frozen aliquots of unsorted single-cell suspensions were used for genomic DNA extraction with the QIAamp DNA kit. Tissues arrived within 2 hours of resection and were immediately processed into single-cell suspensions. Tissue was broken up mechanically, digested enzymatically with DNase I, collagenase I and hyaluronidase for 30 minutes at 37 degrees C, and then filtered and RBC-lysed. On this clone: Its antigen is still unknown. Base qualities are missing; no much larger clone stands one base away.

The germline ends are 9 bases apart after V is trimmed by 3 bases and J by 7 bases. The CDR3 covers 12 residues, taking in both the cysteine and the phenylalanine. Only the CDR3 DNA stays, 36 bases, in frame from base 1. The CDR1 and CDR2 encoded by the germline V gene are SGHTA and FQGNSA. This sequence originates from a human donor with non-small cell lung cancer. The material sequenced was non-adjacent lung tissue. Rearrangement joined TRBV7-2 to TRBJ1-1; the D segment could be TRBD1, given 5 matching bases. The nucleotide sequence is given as TGTGCCAGCAGCTTCTACAGGAGTGAAGCTTTCTTT. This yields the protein CASSFYRSEAFF. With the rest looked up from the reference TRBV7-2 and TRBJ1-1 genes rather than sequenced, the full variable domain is GAGVSQSPSNKVTEKGKDVELRCDPISGHTALYWYRQSLGQGLEFLIYFQGNSAPDKSGLPSDRFSAERTGGSVSTLTIQRTQQEDSAVYLCASSFYRSEAFFGQGTRLTVV.